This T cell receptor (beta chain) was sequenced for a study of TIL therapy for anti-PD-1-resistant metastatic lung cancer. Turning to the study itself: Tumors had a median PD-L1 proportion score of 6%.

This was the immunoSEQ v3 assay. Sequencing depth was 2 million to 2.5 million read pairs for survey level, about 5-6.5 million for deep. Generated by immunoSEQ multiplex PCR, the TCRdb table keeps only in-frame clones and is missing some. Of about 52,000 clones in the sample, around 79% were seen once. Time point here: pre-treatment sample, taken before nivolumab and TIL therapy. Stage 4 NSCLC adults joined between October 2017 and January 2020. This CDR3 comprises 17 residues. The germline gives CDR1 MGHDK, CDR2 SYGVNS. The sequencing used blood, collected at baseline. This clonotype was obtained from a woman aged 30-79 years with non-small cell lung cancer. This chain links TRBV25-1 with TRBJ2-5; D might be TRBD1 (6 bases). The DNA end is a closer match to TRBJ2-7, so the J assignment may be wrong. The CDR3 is CASSGLDRTSNPYEQYF. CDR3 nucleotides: TGTGCCAGCAGTGGTCTCGACAGGACCTCGAACCCCTACGAGCAGTACTTC.